This TCR beta chain was obtained from a study of blood T cell repertoires in COVID-19. Authors' processing steps: Reference gene primer amplification gave nucleated cell count estimates. Profiling relied on immunoSEQ multiplex PCR, and the TCRdb table lists in-frame clones only, not all of them. V, J and clone size are those of that table, while D and trimming were read from the DNA. The sample has over 350,000 clones, 80% to 90% seen once. The sample taken for sequencing was peripheral blood. This clonotype was obtained from a woman in her 30s with acute or convalescent COVID-19.

This chain's CDR3 is CASSHRDGGLVSEKLFF. CDR3 DNA: TGTGCCAGCAGCCACCGCGACGGGGGGCTTGTGAGTGAAAAACTGTTTTTT. V gene TRBV2 combines with J gene TRBJ1-4; possible D gene TRBD1, 6 bases. Per germline, CDR1 SNHLY and CDR2 FYNNEI. The CDR3 runs 17 residues. With 6 bases removed from V and 7 bases from J, the gap between germline ends came to 24 bases.